These 32 T cell receptor beta chains share one sample of origin, sequenced in a study of blood T cell repertoires in COVID-19. Measured with immunoSEQ multiplex PCR; TCRdb has only the in-frame clones, and not every one. Among 60,000 or so clones listed, 72% were seen once. The material sequenced was PBMCs or T cells enriched from blood (not recorded which). These receptors were taken from a woman between 55 and 75 years old who had been exposed to COVID-19.

This clone was counted ten times or more. The J gene is TRBJ2-1, the V gene TRBV11-2; 12 bases are a match to TRBD2. CDR3 size: 15 residues. From germline, CDR1 is SGHAT and CDR2 FQNNGV. V lost 8 bases, J lost 11 bases, and 13 bases stayed unmatched. The CDR3 region is CASGALAGGPSQQFF. The CDR3 DNA sequence: TGTGCCAGCGGAGCTCTAGCGGGGGGGCCGAGCCAGCAGTTCTTC.

This clone was recorded only once. This chain joins TRBV5-3 and TRBJ2-7; a weak D match, TRBD2 (6 bases). TRBV5-3 is noted as an ORF with a role that remains uncertain. The CDR3 contains 14 residues. The V end lost 4 bases, the J end lost 6 bases, and 17 bases lay between the germline ends. Here the CDR3 reads CARSRGPSGGEQYF. CDR3 nucleotides: TGTGCCAGAAGCAGAGGACCCTCCGGGGGCGAGCAGTACTTC.

V usage is TRBV28 and J usage is TRBJ2-7; 10 positions match TRBD1. Germline CDR1 MDHEN, CDR2 SYDVKM. J lost 5 bases, V lost 6 bases, and 10 bases had no gene match. CDR3 length equals 15 residues. The CDR3 sequence: CASRTGTGELNEQYF. CDR3 coding DNA: TGTGCCAGCAGAACTGGGACAGGGGAATTAAACGAGCAGTACTTC.

CDR3 nucleotide sequence: TGCGCCAGCAGCCAAGACACAGGGCCCCATGGCTACACCTTC. Translated: CASSQDTGPHGYTF. The chain uses TRBV4-1 and TRBJ1-2; the D gene is possibly TRBD1 (6 bases). Looked up from germline, CDR1 is MGHRA and CDR2 is YSYEKL. Trimming took 0 bases from V and 6 from J, leaving 11 bases between them. CDR3 length: 14 residues.

The chain combines TRBV6-5 with TRBJ1-3, with D possibly being TRBD1 (5 bases). This CDR3 region has 12 residues. Trimming took 4 bases from V and 5 from J, leaving 6 bases between them. Germline CDR1 reads MNHEY; CDR2 reads SVGAGI. The DNA for the CDR3 is TGTGCCAGCAGTTCAGGGCGAAACACCATATATTTT. Encoded protein: CASSSGRNTIYF.

The chain combines TRBV5-1 with TRBJ2-7; tentatively, D is TRBD2 (7 bases). The CDR3 spans 15 residues. CDR1 is SGHRS and CDR2 is YFSETQ in the germline V gene. V lost 4 bases and J 2 bases, leaving 16 bases between the germline ends. The CDR3: CASSPGASGTYEQYF. CDR3 coding DNA: TGCGCCAGCAGCCCGGGGGCTAGCGGAACCTACGAGCAGTACTTC.

This clone came up once. The chain is built from TRBV7-9 and TRBJ2-1, with a tentative D call TRBD2 (6 bases). The length of the CDR3 is 13 residues. Trimming left V 5 bases short and J 6 bases short, with 11 bases between. CDR1 is SEHNR, CDR2 FQNEAQ, per germline (reference sequence). The CDR3 sequence is CASSPGGVNEQFF. CDR3 in DNA: TGTGCCAGCAGCCCCGGGGGAGTCAATGAGCAGTTCTTC.

CDR3 DNA sequence: TGCGCCAGCAGCCAAGGCAGGGAAAGGCAAACTGAAGCTTTCTTT. Translating gives CASSQGRERQTEAFF. The genes are TRBV4-3 and TRBJ1-1, with a possible D match to TRBD1 (5 bases). The V gene lost 1 base and the J gene lost 5 bases, with 14 bases spanning the gap. The CDR3 totals 15 residues. Germline lookup yields CDR1 LGHNA and CDR2 YSLEER.

The chain combines TRBV5-5 with TRBJ1-5, with no clear D. Deletions cut 0 bases from V and 7 bases from J, with 11 bases between. Germline V lookup: CDR1 SGHKS, CDR2 YYEKEE (reference sequence). The CDR3 runs to 14 residues. Written as DNA, the CDR3 is TGTGCCAGCAGCTTGGTGGGCGGGCCACAGCCCCAGCATTTT. It yields the protein CASSLVGGPQPQHF.

V usage is TRBV6-5 and J usage is TRBJ1-2; weak D call: TRBD1 (6 bases). Germline V gene data show CDR1 as MNHEY and CDR2 as SVGAGI. The CDR3 covers 14 residues. Trimming left V 6 bases short and J 4 bases short, with 15 bases between. The DNA of the CDR3 is TGTGCCAGCAGCAGTGACACAGGGATCTATGGCTACACCTTC. It yields the protein CASSSDTGIYGYTF.

The genes are TRBV4-1 and TRBJ2-7; 10 bases line up with TRBD1. The CDR3 is 16 amino acids. The J segment lost 4 bases and the V segment lost 3 bases, leaving 9 bases of the junction unmatched. Germline V gene data show CDR1 as MGHRA and CDR2 as YSYEKL. CDR3 nucleotides: TGCGCCAGCAGCCATTCCGGGACAGGGGCTTTATACGAGCAGTACTTC. Translating it yields CASSHSGTGALYEQYF.

The gene calls are TRBV9 and TRBJ2-1; D possibly corresponds to TRBD2 (7 bases). V gave up 4 bases and J gave up 9 bases, with 23 bases separating them. Germline V gives CDR1 SGDLS, CDR2 YYNGEE. The CDR3 spans 16 residues. CDR3 sequence (DNA): TGTGCCAGCAGCCCGACCGTCCGGGGGGCCTTGGGTGAGCAGTTCTTC. It is translated as CASSPTVRGALGEQFF.

The DNA for the CDR3 is TGTGCCAGCAGTTATCTGTTCTTGGGGGGGGCCGGGGAGCTGTTTTTT. Protein product: CASSYLFLGGAGELFF. The chain recombines TRBV6-5 with TRBJ2-2; TRBD2 agrees at 7 bases. There are 16 residues in the CDR3. V lost 3 bases to trimming and J lost 6 bases; unmatched junction nucleotides: 10. Germline CDR1 reads MNHEY; CDR2 reads SVGAGI.

The chain combines TRBV7-2 with TRBJ1-2; perhaps TRBD1 as D (6 bases). This CDR3 is 13 amino acids long. The germline V gene has CDR1 SGHTA and CDR2 FQGNSA. The V gene lost 5 bases and the J gene lost 4 bases, with 11 bases spanning the gap. The CDR3 loop is CASSTTGPYGYTF. The CDR3 DNA reads as TGTGCCAGCAGCACGACAGGTCCCTATGGCTACACCTTC.

This chain joins TRBV19 and TRBJ1-2, with a weak D call TRBD1 (6 bases). Germline lookup yields CDR1 LNHDA and CDR2 SQIVND (reference sequence). The V and J ends lost 3 bases and 5 bases respectively, with 19 bases between them. CDR3 length: 16 residues. CDR3: CASSMGGTNYHYGYTF. Written as DNA, the CDR3 is TGTGCCAGTAGTATGGGAGGGACAAATTACCATTATGGCTACACCTTC.

The chain links TRBV7-2 to TRBJ2-2; 7 bases line up with TRBD1. This CDR3 is 16 amino acids long. Germline CDR1 reads SGHTA; CDR2 reads FQGNSA. V was clipped by 5 bases and J by 5 bases; unmatched bases: 11. The CDR3 here is CASSEPPGQFTGELFF. The CDR3 DNA reads as TGTGCCAGCAGCGAGCCTCCGGGACAGTTTACCGGGGAGCTGTTTTTT.

The chain couples TRBV6-2 or TRBV6-3 to TRBJ2-7, with a weak D call TRBD2 (5 bases). V was shortened by 2 bases and J by 4 bases, with 12 bases between the two germline ends. This CDR3 contains 14 residues. Per germline, CDR1 MNHEY and CDR2 SVGEGT. The CDR3, as DNA: TGTGCCAGCAGTTACCTCGAGGGTTCTTACGAGCAGTACTTC. Its translation: CASSYLEGSYEQYF.

The V call is TRBV5-1, the J call TRBJ2-2, with 10 bases aligning to TRBD1. Germline V gene lookup returns CDR1 SGHRS and CDR2 YFSETQ. With 4 bases clipped from V and 0 bases from J, the junction kept 3 bases outside the gene matches. The length of the CDR3 is 16 residues. The CDR3 bases are TGCGCCAGCAGCGCGGGACAGGGGTCGAACACCGGGGAGCTGTTTTTT. Encoded protein: CASSAGQGSNTGELFF.

This chain connects TRBV27 to TRBJ1-5, with a tentative D call TRBD1 (5 bases). CDR1 and CDR2 from the germline V gene are MNHEY and SMNVEV (reference sequence). Trimming pared 4 bases from V and 4 bases from J, leaving 17 bases between. CDR3 length: 16 residues. CDR3 sequence reads: CASSSSQGLGNQPQHF. CDR3 nucleotides: TGTGCCAGCAGTTCCTCTCAGGGTTTAGGTAATCAGCCCCAGCATTTT.

V usage is TRBV19 and J usage is TRBJ1-1; D may be TRBD1 (5 bases). The V and J ends lost 6 bases and 1 base respectively, with 9 bases between them. This CDR3 is built from 13 residues. Germline lookup yields CDR1 LNHDA and CDR2 SQIVND (reference sequence). The CDR3 sequence is CASRYGGNTEAFF. CDR3 DNA: TGTGCCAGTAGATACGGGGGGAACACTGAAGCTTTCTTT.

The gene calls are TRBV6-6 and TRBJ1-1; D ambiguous. Germline V gene data show CDR1 as MNHNY and CDR2 as SVGAGI (reference sequence). The length of the CDR3 is 12 residues. V dropped 7 bases and J dropped 7 bases, with 13 bases sitting between them. CDR3 sequence: CASKTGDLEAFF. CDR3 coding DNA: TGTGCCAGCAAGACCGGAGACCTTGAAGCTTTCTTT.

This sequence joins TRBV6-2 or TRBV6-3 and TRBJ2-3, with 9 bases matching TRBD2. Looked up from germline, CDR1 is MNHEY and CDR2 is SVGEGT. The CDR3 covers 15 residues. After removal of 6 bases from V and 4 bases from J, the junction contained 8 bases not matched to a gene. The CDR3 loop reads CASSPLGLAPDTQYF. CDR3 nucleotide sequence: TGTGCCAGCAGCCCACTGGGACTAGCACCAGATACGCAGTATTTT.

The chain employs TRBV9 and TRBJ1-3; 8 positions match TRBD1. Per germline, CDR1 SGDLS and CDR2 YYNGEE. Trimming took 0 bases from V and 3 from J; bases not matched to a gene: 2. The CDR3 has 15 residues. The CDR3 nucleotides are TGTGCCAGCAGCGTAGCAGACAGGGGTGGAAACACCATATATTTT. This translates into CASSVADRGGNTIYF.

The chain employs TRBV7-8 and TRBJ1-4; tentatively, D is TRBD1 (5 bases). The CDR3 extends over 15 amino acids. Germline lookup yields CDR1 SGHVS and CDR2 FQNEAQ. V was cut by 5 bases and J by 2 bases, with 12 bases left in between. The CDR3 loop is CASSPIGGTNEKLFF. Written as DNA, the CDR3 is TGTGCCAGCAGCCCAATCGGGGGGACTAATGAAAAACTGTTTTTT.

This chain connects TRBV5-1 to TRBJ1-3; weak D call: TRBD1 (6 bases). The CDR3 sequence is 15 residues long. The V end lost 3 bases, the J end lost 0 bases, and 10 bases lay between the germline ends. Per the germline V gene, CDR1 is SGHRS and CDR2 is YFSETQ. The CDR3: CASSSTGDSGNTIYF. CDR3 sequence (DNA): TGCGCCAGCAGCTCGACAGGAGACTCTGGAAACACCATATATTTT.

The chain combines TRBV9 with TRBJ1-6; possible D gene TRBD1, 6 bases. Germline V gene data show CDR1 as SGDLS and CDR2 as YYNGEE. V lost 4 bases to trimming and J lost 8 bases, with 13 bases between them. This CDR3 spans 14 amino acids. CDR3 bases: TGTGCCAGCAGCTTTCACAGGGAAGATTCACCCCTCCACTTT. Translated: CASSFHREDSPLHF. The complete variable domain, with remaining parts taken from reference TRBV9 and TRBJ1-6, reads DSGVTQTPKHLITATGQRVTLRCSPRSGDLSVYWYQQSLDQGLQFLIQYYNGEERAKGNILERFSAQQFPDLHSELNLSSLELGDSALYFCASSFHREDSPLHFGNGTRLTVT.

The CDR3: CASSGVGASNTEAFF. CDR3 coding DNA: TGTGCCAGCAGCGGGGTGGGGGCTTCGAACACTGAAGCTTTCTTT. The genes are TRBV9 and TRBJ1-1, with a possible D match to TRBD1 (6 bases). V dropped 3 bases and J dropped 1 base, with 13 bases sitting between them. Germline-derived CDR1 and CDR2 are SGDLS and YYNGEE. The CDR3 has 15 amino acids.

The gene calls are TRBV2 and TRBJ1-5; D may be TRBD1 (5 bases). The V and J ends lost 4 bases and 5 bases respectively, with 12 bases between them. Germline assignment: CDR1 SNHLY and CDR2 FYNNEI. The CDR3 contains 14 residues. The DNA of the CDR3 is TGTGCCAGCAGTGCAAGGACACTTTATCAGCCCCAGCATTTT. The encoded protein is CASSARTLYQPQHF. The whole variable domain, remainder taken from reference TRBV2 and TRBJ1-5, is EPEVTQTPSHQVTQMGQEVILRCVPISNHLYFYWYRQILGQKVEFLVSFYNNEISEKSEIFDDQFSVERPDGSNFTLKIRSTKLEDSAMYFCASSARTLYQPQHFGDGTRLSIL.

Written as DNA, the CDR3 is TGTGCCAGCAGCACAACGGGACTAGTCGGTGAGCAGTTCTTC. Translation gives CASSTTGLVGEQFF. The chain combines TRBV7-8 with TRBJ2-1, with 8 bases fitting TRBD2. V lost 5 bases, J lost 9 bases, and 9 bases stayed unmatched. Germline values: CDR1 SGHVS, CDR2 FQNEAQ. CDR3 length equals 14 residues.

CDR3 sequence: CSAQVTGGRYGYTF. The DNA for the CDR3 is TGCAGCGCCCAAGTGACAGGGGGGAGGTATGGCTACACCTTC. The V call is TRBV29-1, the J call TRBJ1-2; 9 bases match TRBD1. The V and J ends lost 7 bases and 5 bases, in that order; junction bases with no gene match: 11. The CDR3 is made up of 14 amino acids. CDR1 and CDR2 from the germline V gene are SQVTM and ANQGSEA.

The gene calls are TRBV7-2 and TRBJ2-7; unclear D gene. Trimming shortened V by 2 bases and J by 5 bases, and 4 bases separated the two germline ends. The germline gives CDR1 SGHTA, CDR2 FQGNSA. The CDR3 extends over 11 amino acids. CDR3: CASSLLDEQYF. CDR3 sequence (DNA): TGTGCCAGCAGCTTATTAGACGAGCAGTACTTC.

V gene TRBV13 combines with J gene TRBJ1-2, with TRBD1 as a possible D gene (5 bases). CDR1 PRHDT and CDR2 FYEKMQ come from the germline V gene (reference sequence). This CDR3 has 13 residues. Trimming left V 1 base short and J 8 bases short, with 11 bases between. The CDR3 nucleotides read TGTGCCAGCAGCTTAGACAGGACACGAGGCTACACCTTC. Amino acid sequence: CASSLDRTRGYTF.